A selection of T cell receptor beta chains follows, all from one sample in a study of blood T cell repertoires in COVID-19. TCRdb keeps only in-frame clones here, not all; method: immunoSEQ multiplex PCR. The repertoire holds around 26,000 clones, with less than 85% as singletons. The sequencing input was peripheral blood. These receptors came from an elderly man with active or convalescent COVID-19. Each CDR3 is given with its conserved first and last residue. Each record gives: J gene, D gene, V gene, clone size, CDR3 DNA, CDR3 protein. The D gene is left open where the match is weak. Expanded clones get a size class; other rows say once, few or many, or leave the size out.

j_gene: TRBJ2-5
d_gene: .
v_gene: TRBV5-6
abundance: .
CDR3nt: TGTGCCAGCAGCCCCGCAACAGCTAACCAGGAGACCCAGTACTTC
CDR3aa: CASSPATANQETQYF

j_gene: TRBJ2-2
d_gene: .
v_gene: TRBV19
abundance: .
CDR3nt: TGTGCCAGTAGTATAAAAGGAAGGGGGTCTTGGAACACCGGGGAGCTGTTTTTT
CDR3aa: CASSIKGRGSWNTGELFF

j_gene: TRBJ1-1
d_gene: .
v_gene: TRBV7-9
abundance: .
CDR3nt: TGTGCCAGCAGCTTCAGCGCCGCCGGGAACACTGAAGCTTTCTTT
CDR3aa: CASSFSAAGNTEAFF

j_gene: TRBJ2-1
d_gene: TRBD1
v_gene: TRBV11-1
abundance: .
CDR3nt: TGTGCCAGCAGCTCCACCGGGACAGGGGGGAATGAGCAGTTCTTC
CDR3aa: CASSSTGTGGNEQFF

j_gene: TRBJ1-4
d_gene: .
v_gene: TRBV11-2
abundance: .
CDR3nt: TGTGCCAGCAGCTTACGGACGGGACTCTATGAAAAACTGTTTTTT
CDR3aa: CASSLRTGLYEKLFF

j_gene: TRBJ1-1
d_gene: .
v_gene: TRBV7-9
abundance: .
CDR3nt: TGTGCCAGCAGCTTATCGCCCGGGGGTGAAGCTTTCTTT
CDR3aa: CASSLSPGGEAFF

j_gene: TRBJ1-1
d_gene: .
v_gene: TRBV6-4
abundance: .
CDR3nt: TGTGCCAGCAGTGAGGCGGCCAACACTGAAGCTTTCTTT
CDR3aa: CASSEAANTEAFF

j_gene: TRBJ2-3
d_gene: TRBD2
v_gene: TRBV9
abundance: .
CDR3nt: TGTGCCAGCAGCAGTACTAGCGGGGGGGTCCATTTT
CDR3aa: CASSSTSGGVHF

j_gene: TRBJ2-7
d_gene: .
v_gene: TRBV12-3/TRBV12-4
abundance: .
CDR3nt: TGTGCCAGCAGTCTAGCATCGGCCTACGAGCAGTACTTC
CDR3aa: CASSLASAYEQYF

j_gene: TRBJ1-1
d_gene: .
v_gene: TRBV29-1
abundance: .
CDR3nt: TGCAGCGGGGCCATTCCAGGCTCTGAAGCTTTCTTT
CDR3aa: CSGAIPGSEAFF

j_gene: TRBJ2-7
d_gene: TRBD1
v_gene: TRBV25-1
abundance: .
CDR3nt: TGTGCCAGCCGGGACAGGGAGTCCTACGAGCAGTACTTC
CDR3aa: CASRDRESYEQYF

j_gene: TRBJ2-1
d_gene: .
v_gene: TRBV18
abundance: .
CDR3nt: TGTGCCAGCTCACCGGACATGTACAATGAGCAGTTCTTC
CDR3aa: CASSPDMYNEQFF

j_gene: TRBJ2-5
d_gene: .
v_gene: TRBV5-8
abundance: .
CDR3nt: TGTGCCAGCAGCTTGGTCGTATCCTTGGAGACCCAGTACTTC
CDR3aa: CASSLVVSLETQYF

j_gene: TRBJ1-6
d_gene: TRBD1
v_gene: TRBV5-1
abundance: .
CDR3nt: TGCGCCAGCAGCCGTGGACAGGGGGCCCCTAATTCACCCCTCCACTTT
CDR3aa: CASSRGQGAPNSPLHF

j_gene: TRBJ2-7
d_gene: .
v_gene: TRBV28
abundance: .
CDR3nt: TGTGCCAGCAGTTTACATACCGGACCGGGAAAGTACTTC
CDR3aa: CASSLHTGPGKYF

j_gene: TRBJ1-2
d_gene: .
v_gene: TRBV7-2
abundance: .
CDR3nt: TGTGCCAGCAGCCTCGGACACTCTTCTAACTATGGCTACACCTTC
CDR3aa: CASSLGHSSNYGYTF

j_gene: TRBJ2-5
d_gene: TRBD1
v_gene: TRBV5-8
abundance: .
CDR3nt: TGTGCCAGCAGCGGGGGACAGTGGGTCGTCGGGGAGACCCAGTACTTC
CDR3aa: CASSGGQWVVGETQYF

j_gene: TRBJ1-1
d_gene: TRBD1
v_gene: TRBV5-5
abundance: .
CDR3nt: TGTGCCAGCAGCTTGGGGACAGGGGTCCCCACTGAAGCTTTCTTT
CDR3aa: CASSLGTGVPTEAFF

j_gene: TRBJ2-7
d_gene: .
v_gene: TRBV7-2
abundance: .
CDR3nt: TGTGCCAGCAGCTTTTTACGGGGCTACGAGCAGTACTTC
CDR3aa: CASSFLRGYEQYF

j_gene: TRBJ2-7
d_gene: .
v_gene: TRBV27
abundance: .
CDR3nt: TGTGCCAGCAGTTCGGGACTCGGATCCTACGAGCAGTACTTC
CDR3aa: CASSSGLGSYEQYF

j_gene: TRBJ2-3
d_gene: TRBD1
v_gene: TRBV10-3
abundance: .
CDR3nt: TGTGCCGCCAGACAGGGGGGACGCACAGATACGCAGTATTTT
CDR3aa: CAARQGGRTDTQYF

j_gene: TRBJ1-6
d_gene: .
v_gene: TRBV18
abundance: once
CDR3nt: TGTGCCAGCTCAGGGACACGGAGCTCCTATAATTCACCCCTCCACTTT
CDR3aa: CASSGTRSSYNSPLHF

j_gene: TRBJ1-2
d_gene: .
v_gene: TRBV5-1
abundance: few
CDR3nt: TGCGCCAGCAGCTTGGATGGCCGGCGGGAAGCTAACTATGGCTACACCTTC
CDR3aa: CASSLDGRREANYGYTF

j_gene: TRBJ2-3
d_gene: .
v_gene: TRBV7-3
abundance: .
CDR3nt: TGTGCCAGCAGCTTCTCCGGAGGCACAGATACGCAGTATTTT
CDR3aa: CASSFSGGTDTQYF

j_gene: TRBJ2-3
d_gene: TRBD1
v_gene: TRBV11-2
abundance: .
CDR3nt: TGTGCCAGCAGCTTACAGGGGGCACTTGCAGATACGCAGTATTTT
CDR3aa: CASSLQGALADTQYF

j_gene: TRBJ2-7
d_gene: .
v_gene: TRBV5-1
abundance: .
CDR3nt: TGCGCCAGCAGCCCGGAGATACATCTCTACGAGCAGTACTTC
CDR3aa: CASSPEIHLYEQYF

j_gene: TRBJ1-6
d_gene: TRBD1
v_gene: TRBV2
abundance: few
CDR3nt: TGTGCCAGCAGTGAACGAGTAGCAGGGGGATGGACACCCCTCCACTTT
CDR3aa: CASSERVAGGWTPLHF

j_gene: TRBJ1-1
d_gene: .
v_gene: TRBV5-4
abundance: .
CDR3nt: TGTGCCATCCCCGGAACAGCCACTGAAGCTTTCTTT
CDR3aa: CAIPGTATEAFF

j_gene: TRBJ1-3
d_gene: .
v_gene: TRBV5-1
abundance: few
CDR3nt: TGCGCCAGCAGCCCGCGGAGGGGGGGCCATCGCACCATATATTTT
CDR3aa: CASSPRRGGHRTIYF

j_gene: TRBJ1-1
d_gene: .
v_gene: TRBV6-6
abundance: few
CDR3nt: TGTGCCACCCACATGCAACCTAGGAACACTGAAGCTTTCTTT
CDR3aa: CATHMQPRNTEAFF

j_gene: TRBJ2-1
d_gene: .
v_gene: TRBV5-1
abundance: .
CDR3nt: TGCGCCAGCAGCTCGACTACGTCCTACAATGAGCAGTTCTTC
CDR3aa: CASSSTTSYNEQFF

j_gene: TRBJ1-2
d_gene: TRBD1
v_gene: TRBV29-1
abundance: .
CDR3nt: TGCAGCGTACCGACAGGGAGTGACTATGGCTACACCTTC
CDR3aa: CSVPTGSDYGYTF

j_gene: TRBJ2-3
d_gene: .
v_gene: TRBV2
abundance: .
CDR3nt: TGTGCCAGCAGGACACACTCCTCCCTCGGTACGCAGTATTTT
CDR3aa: CASRTHSSLGTQYF

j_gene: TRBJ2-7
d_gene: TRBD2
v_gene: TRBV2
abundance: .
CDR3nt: TGTGCCAGCACCGCCAAGCGGGGGGCCTACGAGCAGTACTTC
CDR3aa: CASTAKRGAYEQYF

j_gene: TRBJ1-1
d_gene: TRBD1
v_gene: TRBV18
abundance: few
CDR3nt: TGTGCCAGCTCACCACGTATGAATGACAGGGTATTTACTGAAGCTTTCTTT
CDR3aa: CASSPRMNDRVFTEAFF

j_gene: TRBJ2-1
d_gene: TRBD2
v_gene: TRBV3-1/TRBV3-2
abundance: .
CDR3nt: TGTGCCAGCAGCCAACCGGGACTAGCGGACAATGAGCAGTTCTTC
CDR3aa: CASSQPGLADNEQFF

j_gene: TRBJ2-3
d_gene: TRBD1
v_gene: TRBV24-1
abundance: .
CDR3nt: TGTGCCACCAGTGATACGGGACAGGGCCCAGATACGCAGTATTTT
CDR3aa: CATSDTGQGPDTQYF

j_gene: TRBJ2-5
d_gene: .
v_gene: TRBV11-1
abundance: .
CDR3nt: TGTGCCAGCAGCTCAGGGGTAAGAGAGACCCAGTACTTC
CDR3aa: CASSSGVRETQYF

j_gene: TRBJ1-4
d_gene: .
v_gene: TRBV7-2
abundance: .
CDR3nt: TGTGCCAGCAGCCCCAGGGCAACTAATGAAAAACTGTTTTTT
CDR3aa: CASSPRATNEKLFF

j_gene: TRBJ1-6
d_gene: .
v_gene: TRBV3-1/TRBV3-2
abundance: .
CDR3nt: TGTGCCAGCAGCCAAGTCCTGACGCGGAATAATTCACCCCTCCACTTT
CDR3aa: CASSQVLTRNNSPLHF

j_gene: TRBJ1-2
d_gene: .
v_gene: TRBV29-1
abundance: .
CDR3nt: TGCAGCGTTGCACAGGGAGATGGCTACACCTTC
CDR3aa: CSVAQGDGYTF

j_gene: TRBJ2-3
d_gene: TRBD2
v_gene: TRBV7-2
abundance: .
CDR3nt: TGTGCCAGCAGCTTACTAGCGGGGACTGATACGCAGTATTTT
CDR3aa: CASSLLAGTDTQYF

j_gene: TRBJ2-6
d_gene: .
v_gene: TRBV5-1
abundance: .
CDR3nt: TGCGCCAGCAGCGATACTGGCTCTGGGGCCAACGTCCTGACTTTC
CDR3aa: CASSDTGSGANVLTF

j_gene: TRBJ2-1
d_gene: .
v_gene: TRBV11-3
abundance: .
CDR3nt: TGTGCCAGCAGCTTTGCTAGCTTGGGTGCGCAGTTCTTC
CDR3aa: CASSFASLGAQFF

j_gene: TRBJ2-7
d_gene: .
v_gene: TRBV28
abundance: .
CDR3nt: TGTGCCAGCAGACTACAGGGTTACGAGCAGTACTTC
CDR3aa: CASRLQGYEQYF

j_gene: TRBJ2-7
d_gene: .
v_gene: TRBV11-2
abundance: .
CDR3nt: TGTGCCAGCAGAATGGGGGGCGAGCAGTACTTC
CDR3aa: CASRMGGEQYF

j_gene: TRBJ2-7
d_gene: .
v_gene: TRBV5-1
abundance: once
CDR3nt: TGCGCCAGCAGCTTGGCCGGACAGGAGGACTACTCCTACGAGCAGTACTTC
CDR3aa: CASSLAGQEDYSYEQYF

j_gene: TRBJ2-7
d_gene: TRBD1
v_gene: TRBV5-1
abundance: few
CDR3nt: TGCGCCAGCAGCTTCGGGGACAGGGTTGCCTACGAGCAGTACTTC
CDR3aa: CASSFGDRVAYEQYF

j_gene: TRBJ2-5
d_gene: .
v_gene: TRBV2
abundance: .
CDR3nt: TGTGCCAGCAGGGACCCGGAGACTAAAGAGACCCAGTACTTC
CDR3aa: CASRDPETKETQYF

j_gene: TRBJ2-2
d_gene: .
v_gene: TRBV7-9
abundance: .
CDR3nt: TGTGCCAGCAGCAACCTGGCGGCCGGGGAGCTGTTTTTT
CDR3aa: CASSNLAAGELFF

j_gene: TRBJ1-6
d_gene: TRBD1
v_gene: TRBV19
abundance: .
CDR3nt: TGTGCCAGTAGTATACAGGGGGCATTACATTCACCCCTCCACTTT
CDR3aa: CASSIQGALHSPLHF

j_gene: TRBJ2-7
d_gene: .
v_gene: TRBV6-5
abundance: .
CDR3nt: TGTGCCAGCGGGCAGGGGCTAGCCTACGAGCAGTACTTC
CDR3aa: CASGQGLAYEQYF

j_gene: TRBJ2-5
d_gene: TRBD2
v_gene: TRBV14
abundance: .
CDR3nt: TGTGCCAGCAATGGGGCGGGAGAAATTCGCCTCTACTTC
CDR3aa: CASNGAGEIRLYF

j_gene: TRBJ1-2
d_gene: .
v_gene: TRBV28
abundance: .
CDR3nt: TGTGCCAGCAGGGACAGCAACCTTATTAACTATGGCTACACCTTC
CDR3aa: CASRDSNLINYGYTF

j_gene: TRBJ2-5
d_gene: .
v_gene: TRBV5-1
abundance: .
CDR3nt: TGCGCCAGCAGCTTGGAACGGGTAGAAGAGACCCAGTACTTC
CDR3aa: CASSLERVEETQYF

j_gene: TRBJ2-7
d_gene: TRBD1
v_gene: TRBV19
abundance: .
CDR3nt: TGTGCCAGTAGCCAACCCGGGACAGGAGTCTACGAGCAGTACTTC
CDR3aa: CASSQPGTGVYEQYF